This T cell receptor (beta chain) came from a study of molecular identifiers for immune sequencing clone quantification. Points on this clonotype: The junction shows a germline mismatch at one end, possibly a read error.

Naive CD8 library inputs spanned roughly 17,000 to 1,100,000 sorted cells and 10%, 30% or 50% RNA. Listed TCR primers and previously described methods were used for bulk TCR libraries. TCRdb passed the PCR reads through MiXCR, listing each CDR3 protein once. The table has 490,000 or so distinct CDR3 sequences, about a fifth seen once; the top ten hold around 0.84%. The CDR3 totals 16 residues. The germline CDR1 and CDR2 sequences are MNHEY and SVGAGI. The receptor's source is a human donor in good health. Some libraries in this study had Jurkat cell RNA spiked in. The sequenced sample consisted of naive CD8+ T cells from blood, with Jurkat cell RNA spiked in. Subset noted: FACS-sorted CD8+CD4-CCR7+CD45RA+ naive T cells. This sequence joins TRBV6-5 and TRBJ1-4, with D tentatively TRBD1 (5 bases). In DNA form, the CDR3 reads TGTGCCACCGCTCCAGGGTCCTCTCCGGCTAATGAAAGACTGTTTTTT. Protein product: CATAPGSSPANERLFF.